This passage covers 29 T cell receptor beta chains from one sample sequenced in a study of cytomegalovirus exposure and HLA in healthy donors. Sequenced by immunoSEQ multiplex PCR; TCRdb stores in-frame clones only, minus some. The table lists just under 150,000 clones, roughly 86% of them singletons. Specimen: PBMCs. All receptors derive from a man in his late teens or twenties in good health and CMV-seropositive.

This chain joins TRBV18 and TRBJ1-1; D is uncertain. The CDR3 consists of 11 residues. Per germline, CDR1 KGHSH and CDR2 LQKENI. Trimming left V 3 bases short and J 8 bases short, with 7 bases between. CDR3 loop: CASSPGLEAFF. As DNA, the CDR3 is TGTGCCAGCTCACCTGGACTGGAAGCTTTCTTT.

This clone was recorded once. The chain joins TRBV6-5 to TRBJ1-5; 8 nucleotides agree with TRBD1. From germline, CDR1 is MNHEY and CDR2 SVGAGI. The junction had 5 bases not matched to a gene; V was cut back by 2 bases and J by 2 bases. This CDR3 contains 16 residues. The chain's CDR3 is CASSYRGQERNQPQHF. CDR3 nucleotide sequence: TGTGCCAGCAGTTACCGGGGACAGGAGCGCAATCAGCCCCAGCATTTT.

The chain couples TRBV6-5 to TRBJ1-1; 10 positions match TRBD1. The CDR3 length is 14 residues. In germline, CDR1 is MNHEY, CDR2 SVGAGI. Losses at the gene ends were 6 bases for V and 5 bases for J; bases not matched to a gene: 6. In DNA, the CDR3 is TGTGCCAGCAGCCCGGGACAGGGGAGGACTGAAGCTTTCTTT. Encoded protein: CASSPGQGRTEAFF.

V and J are TRBV7-3 and TRBJ1-1; the D is unclear. With 5 bases removed from V and 0 bases from J, the gap between germline ends came to 7 bases. The CDR3 is made up of 13 amino acids. Germline-derived CDR1 and CDR2 are SGHTA and FQGTGA. The CDR3 sequence: CASSMTLNTEAFF. In nucleotides, the CDR3 is TGTGCCAGCAGCATGACTCTGAACACTGAAGCTTTCTTT. Full variable domain (remainder filled in from reference TRBV7-3 and TRBJ1-1): GAGVSQTPSNKVTEKGKYVELRCDPISGHTALYWYRQSLGQGPEFLIYFQGTGAADDSGLPNDRFFAVRPEGSVSTLKIQRTERGDSAVYLCASSMTLNTEAFFGQGTRLTVV.

This clone has a single count. This chain uses TRBV19 with TRBJ2-2, with 10 nucleotides matching TRBD2. Germline V gives CDR1 LNHDA, CDR2 SQIVND (reference sequence). The length of the CDR3 is 14 residues. V was pared by 5 bases and J by 5 bases, with 2 bases of the junction left unmatched. The CDR3 DNA is TGTGCCAGTAGTTTAGCGGGAGGTACCGGGGAGCTGTTTTTT. This translates into CASSLAGGTGELFF.

The V call is TRBV9, the J call TRBJ1-2, with D possibly being TRBD1 (6 bases). Germline V gene data show CDR1 as SGDLS and CDR2 as YYNGEE. Trimming cost V 3 bases and J 0 bases, with 15 bases left between them. The CDR3 sequence is 16 residues long. CDR3 DNA sequence: TGTGCCAGCAGCGCCCTACGACAGGATCCTAACTATGGCTACACCTTC. As protein: CASSALRQDPNYGYTF.

This CDR3 reads CASSPLTRGTDTQYF. The DNA for the CDR3 is TGTGCCAGCAGTCCCTTGACCAGGGGGACAGATACGCAGTATTTT. The chain employs TRBV6-6 and TRBJ2-3; 7 nucleotides align to TRBD1. After removal of 5 bases from V and 3 bases from J, the junction contained 8 bases not matched to a gene. Looked up from germline, CDR1 is MNHNY and CDR2 is SVGAGI (reference sequence). The CDR3 is made up of 15 amino acids.

V is TRBV29-1 and J is TRBJ1-1; possible D gene TRBD1, 5 bases. This CDR3 comprises 14 residues. Germline V CDR1 and CDR2: SQVTM, ANQGSEA. This CDR3 reads CSSHDSPPKTEAFF. The DNA of the CDR3 is TGCAGTTCACATGACAGTCCTCCGAAGACTGAAGCTTTCTTT.

CDR3 amino acids: CASSDRGDTQYF. DNA for the CDR3: TGCGCCAGCAGCGACCGGGGGGATACGCAGTATTTT. The chain employs TRBV5-1 and TRBJ2-3; D may be TRBD2 (6 bases). Germline CDR1 is SGHRS and CDR2 is YFSETQ. The CDR3 covers 12 residues. Trimming removed 4 bases at V and 6 bases at J, with 9 bases between.

The genes are TRBV5-1 and TRBJ2-5; tentatively, D is TRBD2 (6 bases). The CDR3 consists of 15 residues. Germline values: CDR1 SGHRS, CDR2 YFSETQ. With 0 bases removed from V and 5 bases from J, the gap between germline ends came to 14 bases. The DNA of the CDR3 is TGCGCCAGCAGCTTGGTCCAGGGAGGTGATGAGACCCAGTACTTC. Translating gives CASSLVQGGDETQYF.

This chain uses TRBV10-1 with TRBJ1-5; D unresolved. The germline V gene encodes CDR1 WNHNN and CDR2 SYGVQD (reference sequence). The germline V and J ends were trimmed by 5 bases and 1 base, with 12 bases remaining between them. This CDR3 has 15 residues. CDR3 sequence reads: CASSLSEESNQPQHF. CDR3 bases: TGCGCCAGCAGTCTTTCGGAGGAAAGCAATCAGCCCCAGCATTTT.

V is TRBV7-9 and J is TRBJ1-1; D might be TRBD1 (6 bases). The CDR3 runs to 13 residues. Germline assignment: CDR1 SEHNR and CDR2 FQNEAQ (reference sequence). The V and J ends lost 5 bases and 1 base respectively, with 8 bases between them. The CDR3 here is CASSQTGNTEAFF. The CDR3 bases are TGTGCCAGCAGCCAGACAGGGAACACTGAAGCTTTCTTT.

The V and J genes are TRBV7-9 and TRBJ1-4; 7 bases fit TRBD1. Per the germline V gene, CDR1 is SEHNR and CDR2 is FQNEAQ (reference sequence). The CDR3 has 19 residues. The V gene end was trimmed by 4 bases and the J gene end by 0 bases; junction bases not matched to a gene: 14. CDR3 residues: CASSSGGQGSGATNEKLFF. DNA for the CDR3: TGTGCCAGCAGCTCAGGGGGTCAGGGATCGGGTGCAACTAATGAAAAACTGTTTTTT.

This clone was seen only once. The genes are TRBV7-9 and TRBJ1-2, with TRBD1 matching 8 bases. V gave up 6 bases and J gave up 8 bases; unmatched junction bases: 11. The CDR3 length is 14 residues. Germline V gene sequence: CDR1 SEHNR, CDR2 FQNEAQ (reference sequence). The CDR3 DNA reads as TGTGCCAGCAGTAGAGAGGACAGGGTCGAGGGCTACACCTTC. Protein product: CASSREDRVEGYTF.

Comment on this clone: One junction end does not reproduce the germline sequence, and a read error may be involved. The gene calls are TRBV6-1 and TRBJ2-5; 8 positions match TRBD1. The germline V gene encodes CDR1 MNHNS and CDR2 SASEGT. The CDR3 runs 14 residues. The CDR3 is CASREGTGQETQYF. CDR3 DNA sequence: TGTGCCAGCAGGGAAGGGACAGGCCAAGAGACCCAGTACTTC.

J is TRBJ2-7 and V is TRBV10-1, with a weak D call TRBD2 (5 bases). Germline V CDR1 and CDR2: WNHNN, SYGVQD (reference sequence). With 3 bases removed from V and 7 bases from J, the gap between germline ends came to 7 bases. This CDR3 comprises 11 residues. In DNA, the CDR3 is TGCGCCAGCAGTGATTCGGGGGAGCAGTACTTC. It codes for CASSDSGEQYF.

The chain joins TRBV30 to TRBJ2-3, with a weak D call TRBD1 (7 bases). V dropped 2 bases and J dropped 5 bases, with 23 bases sitting between them. This CDR3 spans 17 amino acids. In germline, CDR1 is GTSNPN, CDR2 SVGIG (reference sequence). The CDR3 DNA follows: TGTGCCTGGAGTCTGGGGGGTAACAGGGGTTTAGGAGATACGCAGTATTTT. It translates to CAWSLGGNRGLGDTQYF.

The chain is built from TRBV6-1 and TRBJ1-6; tentatively, D is TRBD1 (5 bases). CDR1 is MNHNS, CDR2 SASEGT, per germline. The CDR3 length is 14 residues. Trimming pared 6 bases from V and 7 bases from J, leaving 13 bases between. Here the CDR3 reads CASRPTGGNSPLHF. CDR3 DNA sequence: TGTGCCAGCAGACCCACAGGTGGGAATTCACCCCTCCACTTT.

The gene calls are TRBV6-5 and TRBJ1-1, with TRBD1 matching over 8 bases. The J segment lost 9 bases and the V segment lost 4 bases, leaving 7 bases of the junction unmatched. The length of the CDR3 is 13 residues. Germline-derived CDR1 and CDR2 are MNHEY and SVGAGI. The CDR3, as DNA: TGTGCCAGCAGTTCAGGGGGCGTGGGGCAAGCTTTCTTT. Its protein product is CASSSGGVGQAFF.

The chain joins TRBV4-1 to TRBJ2-7, with unresolved D. The V gene lost 0 bases and the J gene lost 0 bases, with 15 bases spanning the gap. This CDR3 contains 17 residues. Germline V lookup: CDR1 MGHRA, CDR2 YSYEKL. CDR3 amino acids: CASSQDSHSRSSYEQYF. As DNA, the CDR3 is TGCGCCAGCAGCCAAGATTCCCACTCAAGGAGCTCCTACGAGCAGTACTTC.

This chain connects TRBV11-3 to TRBJ1-4, with D unclear. The CDR3 totals 12 residues. Per germline, CDR1 SGHNT and CDR2 YENEEA. Trimming stripped 7 bases from V and 8 bases from J, with 11 bases between. CDR3 residues: CASMRLREKLFF. In DNA, the CDR3 is TGTGCCAGCATGAGACTACGGGAAAAACTGTTTTTT.

This chain joins TRBV7-9 and TRBJ2-1; D is perhaps TRBD2 (6 bases). With 3 bases removed from V and 4 bases from J, the gap between germline ends came to 10 bases. The CDR3 covers 14 residues. CDR1 is SEHNR, CDR2 FQNEAQ, per germline (reference sequence). CDR3 DNA: TGTGCCAGCAGCTTGGGGGGATCTTACAATGAGCAGTTCTTC. Residues: CASSLGGSYNEQFF.

This chain uses TRBV5-1 with TRBJ1-2, with a possible D match to TRBD1 (6 bases). Trimming left V 2 bases short and J 8 bases short, with 16 bases between. The CDR3 runs to 14 residues. In germline, CDR1 is SGHRS, CDR2 YFSETQ. The CDR3 DNA sequence: TGCGCCAGCAGCTTATTGACAGGAGAAGAGGGCTACACCTTC. This gives the protein CASSLLTGEEGYTF.

The chain couples TRBV4-1 to TRBJ2-1, with TRBD2 matching 8 bases. The trim removed 0 bases at V and 4 bases at J, leaving 5 bases unmatched. Germline CDR1 and CDR2: MGHRA and YSYEKL. This CDR3 spans 16 amino acids. The CDR3 sequence: CASSQESQRGYNEQFF. The CDR3 DNA sequence: TGCGCCAGCAGCCAAGAGTCCCAGCGGGGGTACAATGAGCAGTTCTTC.

J is TRBJ1-5 and V is TRBV6-1; tentative D call: TRBD1 (5 bases). Germline V gene lookup returns CDR1 MNHNS and CDR2 SASEGT. The germline V and J ends were trimmed by 4 bases and 4 bases, with 17 bases remaining between them. The CDR3 sequence is 16 residues long. CDR3 residues: CASSAQQQGLNQPQHF. CDR3 coding DNA: TGTGCCAGCAGTGCCCAACAGCAGGGACTAAATCAGCCCCAGCATTTT.

The chain has TRBV30 and TRBJ1-2, with D possibly being TRBD1 (5 bases). Per germline, CDR1 GTSNPN and CDR2 SVGIG (reference sequence). The CDR3 sequence is 14 residues long. V was pared by 2 bases and J by 4 bases, with 14 bases between. CDR3: CAWSSWGDGYGYTF. The CDR3 DNA sequence: TGTGCCTGGAGTAGTTGGGGGGACGGCTATGGCTACACCTTC.

The chain joins TRBV29-1 to TRBJ2-1; a weak D match, TRBD1 (6 bases). The CDR3 totals 10 residues. V shed 5 bases and J shed 9 bases, with 8 bases lying between them. Germline CDR1 SQVTM, CDR2 ANQGSEA. CDR3 in amino acids: CSVFRGEQFF. The DNA of the CDR3 is TGCAGCGTTTTCAGGGGTGAGCAGTTCTTC.

The chain has TRBV5-1 and TRBJ1-2; D is undetermined. The CDR3 runs 14 residues. Trimming shortened V by 0 bases and J by 6 bases, and 12 bases separated the two germline ends. Germline V gene sequence: CDR1 SGHRS, CDR2 YFSETQ. The CDR3 loop is CASSLAGVVNGYTF. Written as DNA, the CDR3 is TGCGCCAGCAGCTTGGCCGGGGTAGTAAATGGCTACACCTTC.

V and J are TRBV30 and TRBJ2-7, with a tentative D call TRBD2 (6 bases). The CDR3 spans 15 residues. The ends were cut back, 0 bases at V and 3 bases at J, with 15 bases in the middle. Germline V gene lookup returns CDR1 GTSNPN and CDR2 SVGIG (reference sequence). The CDR3: CAWSVSGLLGYEQYF. CDR3 DNA: TGTGCCTGGAGTGTATCGGGACTCCTCGGCTACGAGCAGTACTTC.